Detailed here is one T cell receptor (beta chain). The protocol was immunoSEQ multiplex PCR, while the TCRdb copy is restricted to in-frame clones and leaves out a portion. The sample holds 70,000 to 75,000 clones, 80% to 90% seen once. This specimen belongs to a study of blood T cell repertoires in COVID-19. Germline loops: CDR1 SGHRS, CDR2 YFSETQ. The ends were cut back, 2 bases at V and 0 bases at J, with 6 bases in the middle. CDR3 length: 15 amino acids. Material for sequencing was peripheral blood. The clonotype originates from a woman of 80 years or more with active or convalescent COVID-19. V gene TRBV5-1 combines with J gene TRBJ1-6, with D unclear. CDR3 DNA sequence: TGCGCCAGCAGCTTAACATTCTCCTATAATTCACCCCTCCACTTT. Protein: CASSLTFSYNSPLHF.